The 12 T cell receptor beta chains reported below all come from one sample, sequenced in a study of regulatory T cells in long-lasting Graves disease. Time point meaning: newly diagnosed GD, antithyroid drugs for less than 3 months. PBMCs were the source of the RNA used for TCR sequencing. The authors built TCR beta libraries using iRepertoire HTBI primers and Arm-PCR of CDR3 regions. MiXCR, run by TCRdb on the multiplex PCR reads, gives a single entry per CDR3 protein. This table holds about 240,000 distinct CDR3 sequences, about 19% found once. This sample comprised peripheral blood mononuclear cells (PBMCs), obtained at new diagnosis, from a patient treated with antithyroid drugs. These receptors were obtained from a female donor with Graves disease.

This clonotype was seen ten or more times. The genes are TRBV2 and TRBJ1-2, with TRBD1 matching over 7 bases. This CDR3 comprises 13 residues. The germline gives CDR1 SNHLY, CDR2 FYNNEI. The V gene end was trimmed by 9 bases and the J gene end by 5 bases; junction bases not matched to a gene: 9. CDR3 protein: CARRQGDPYGYTF. In DNA, the CDR3 is TGTGCCAGGAGACAGGGTGATCCGTATGGCTACACCTTC.

This clonotype was counted ten times or more. V usage is TRBV10-2 and J usage is TRBJ1-6; 8 bases align to TRBD1. This CDR3 region has 15 residues. V trimming: 7 bases; J trimming: 8 bases; junction bases outside the gene matches: 10. Per the germline V gene, CDR1 is WSHSY and CDR2 is SAAADI. The CDR3 sequence is CASTTGTGSHSPLHF. In DNA form, the CDR3 reads TGCGCCAGCACCACTGGGACAGGAAGCCATTCACCCCTCCACTTT.

This chain uses TRBV7-9 with TRBJ2-3, with D perhaps TRBD2 (5 bases). Trimming took off 5 bases at V and 4 bases at J, with 13 bases between the two ends. Germline lookup yields CDR1 SEHNR and CDR2 FQNEAQ (reference sequence). The CDR3 is 14 amino acids. CDR3: CASSLTRAADTQYF. Here the CDR3 DNA reads TGTGCCAGCAGCCTAACTAGGGCGGCAGATACGCAGTATTTT. Full variable domain (missing parts from reference TRBV7-9 and TRBJ2-3): DTGVSQNPRHKITKRGQNVTFRCDPISEHNRLYWYRQTLGQGPEFLTYFQNEAQLEKSRLLSDRFSAERPKGSFSTLEIQRTEQGDSAMYLCASSLTRAADTQYFGPGTRLTVL.

A remark on this clonotype: This may arise from a read error, as a much more abundant clone is one base away. The chain employs TRBV10-3 and TRBJ2-1, with 7 positions matching TRBD2. Germline V gene sequence: CDR1 ENHRY, CDR2 SYGVKD. This CDR3 has 15 residues. The CDR3 coding sequence is TGTGCCACTAAAACGGGAGGCTTCTCCTGCAATGAGCAGTTCTTC. Translation gives CATKTGGFSCNEQFF.

The V and J genes are TRBV4-1 and TRBJ2-3; 12 bases are a match to TRBD2. With V trimmed by 1 base and J by 1 base, 3 bases remained unmatched. Germline V gene sequence: CDR1 MGHRA, CDR2 YSYEKL. This CDR3 contains 17 residues. CDR3: CASSQVASGGGTDTQYF. Here the CDR3 DNA reads TGCGCCAGCAGCCAAGTAGCTAGCGGGGGGGGCACAGATACGCAGTATTTT.

This clonotype was picked up many times. J is TRBJ2-5 and V is TRBV2; 9 bases line up with TRBD1. V shed 4 bases, J shed 2 bases, and the junction held 2 bases outside the gene matches. Germline CDR1 and CDR2: SNHLY and FYNNEI. The CDR3 length is 14 residues. The DNA of the CDR3 is TGTGCCAGCAGTGTGGACAGGGGACAAGAGACCCAGTACTTC. It is translated as CASSVDRGQETQYF.

This clonotype has a count of ten or more. The genes are TRBV20-1 and TRBJ2-7, with 8 positions matching TRBD1. This CDR3 has 15 amino acids. Germline CDR1 is DFQATT and CDR2 is SNEGSKA (reference sequence). V lost 0 bases and J lost 5; bases outside the gene matches: 9. CDR3 residues: CSARELTGAQNEQYF. The CDR3 DNA reads as TGCAGTGCTAGAGAGCTGACAGGGGCTCAGAACGAGCAGTACTTC.

This rearrangement joins TRBV7-2 to TRBJ2-1, with 15 bases fitting TRBD2. The germline CDR1 and CDR2 sequences are SGHTA and FQGNSA. J lost 2 bases, V lost 3 bases, and 5 bases had no gene match. The CDR3 is made up of 18 amino acids. Here the CDR3 reads CASSFGTSGRRTYNEQFF. CDR3 DNA sequence: TGTGCCAGCAGCTTCGGGACTAGCGGGAGGAGGACCTACAATGAGCAGTTCTTC.

Concerning this clonotype itself: This may be a read error: a much more frequent sequence differs by one nucleotide. This chain links TRBV28 with TRBJ2-7, with D perhaps TRBD1 (5 bases). Germline V CDR1 and CDR2: MDHEN, SYDVKM. The CDR3 has 14 residues. V lost 8 bases to trimming and J lost 2 bases, with 16 bases between them. CDR3 sequence reads: CASETLSGPYEQYF. CDR3 nucleotide sequence: TGTGCCAGCGAAACCCTTTCAGGGCCCTACGAGCAGTACTTC.

At least ten counts were recorded for this clonotype. The chain uses TRBV20-1 and TRBJ1-2; 10 positions match TRBD1. V was pared by 7 bases and J by 8 bases, with 4 bases of the junction left unmatched. Germline V gene data show CDR1 as DFQATT and CDR2 as SNEGSKA (reference sequence). This CDR3 spans 11 amino acids. In DNA form, the CDR3 reads TGCAGTGGACAGGGGGCGGGGGGCTACACCTTC. Its translation: CSGQGAGGYTF.

This clonotype showed up many times. The chain couples TRBV20-1 to TRBJ1-2, with D possibly matching TRBD1 (5 bases). In germline, CDR1 is DFQATT, CDR2 SNEGSKA (reference sequence). This CDR3 region has 14 residues. V shed 3 bases and J shed 4 bases, with 15 bases lying between them. The CDR3 DNA reads TGCAGTGCTAGCAGTCCGGGGCAGCTCTATGGCTACACCTTC. Amino acids: CSASSPGQLYGYTF.

Points on this clonotype: With a far larger clone one base away, a read error is the likely cause. The chain joins TRBV11-1 to TRBJ2-5, with TRBD2 matching 12 bases. This CDR3 region has 16 residues. From germline, CDR1 is SGHAT and CDR2 FQDESV (reference sequence). The V and J ends lost 8 bases and 5 bases, in that order; junction bases with no gene match: 12. For the CDR3, the DNA is TGTGCCAGCGGCCGAATACTAGCGGGGGGAGGGGAGACCCAGTACTTC. Amino acid sequence: CASGRILAGGGETQYF.